The next 26 T cell receptor beta chains were all read from a single sample in a study of cytomegalovirus exposure and HLA in healthy donors. 60 Vbeta and 13 Jbeta primers were used in PCR. The data were produced by immunoSEQ multiplex PCR, yet TCRdb's version contains in-frame clones alone and is incomplete. The sample shows 95,000 or so clones, about 76% of them seen only once. Sequencing was carried out using PBMCs. The receptors derive from a woman in her sixties or seventies in good health and CMV-seropositive.

This clone was recorded only once. The genes are TRBV5-3 and TRBJ1-2; the match to TRBD1 covers 9 bases. TRBV5-3 is labeled an ORF, and its function is uncertain. CDR3 size: 13 residues. Trimming removed 3 bases from V and 7 bases from J; junction bases left unmatched: 4. The CDR3 DNA sequence: TGTGCCAGAAGCTACCACAGGGGGCTTGGCTACACCTTC. It translates to CARSYHRGLGYTF.

The chain has TRBV2 and TRBJ2-3, with TRBD1 matching over 12 bases. V shed 6 bases, J shed 6 bases, and the junction held 7 bases outside the gene matches. The CDR3 contains 15 residues. The germline V gene has CDR1 SNHLY and CDR2 FYNNEI. CDR3 nucleotide sequence: TGTGCCAGCAGGTGGGACAGGGGGCATTGGGATACGCAGTATTTT. Amino acids: CASRWDRGHWDTQYF.

The genes are TRBV11-3 and TRBJ2-3; tentative D call: TRBD1 (5 bases). This CDR3 contains 14 residues. Trimming took off 5 bases at V and 6 bases at J, with 15 bases between the two ends. The germline gives CDR1 SGHNT, CDR2 YENEEA. CDR3 protein: CASSPWGGADTQYF. The DNA for the CDR3 is TGTGCCAGCAGCCCCTGGGGCGGCGCGGATACGCAGTATTTT.

The chain has TRBV6-1 and TRBJ1-2; the match to TRBD1 covers 7 bases. V shed 0 bases, J shed 4 bases, and the junction held 5 bases outside the gene matches. In germline, CDR1 is MNHNS, CDR2 SASEGT. The CDR3 runs to 15 residues. CDR3 loop: CASSEAQGKTYGYTF. The CDR3, as DNA: TGTGCCAGCAGTGAAGCACAGGGGAAGACCTATGGCTACACCTTC.

The chain carries TRBV19 and TRBJ2-5; perhaps TRBD1 as D (6 bases). The CDR3 runs to 14 residues. Germline V lookup: CDR1 LNHDA, CDR2 SQIVND (reference sequence). V lost 5 bases and J 5 bases, leaving 15 bases between the germline ends. The CDR3, as DNA: TGTGCCAGTAGTTTCCCAGGGGTCCGGGAGACCCAGTACTTC. Amino acids: CASSFPGVRETQYF.

The chain carries TRBV28 and TRBJ2-5; 9 bases are shared with TRBD2. Germline values: CDR1 MDHEN, CDR2 SYDVKM. The CDR3 has 19 amino acids. V lost 7 bases and J lost 1; bases outside the gene matches: 19. This CDR3 is CASTPGGTTSGNPQETQYF. The DNA of the CDR3 is TGTGCCAGCACTCCAGGGGGGACGACTAGCGGTAATCCCCAAGAGACCCAGTACTTC.

The chain has TRBV4-3 and TRBJ2-3; 10 nucleotides match TRBD2. From germline, CDR1 is LGHNA and CDR2 YSLEER. V gave up 3 bases and J gave up 0 bases; unmatched junction bases: 12. This CDR3 contains 19 residues. The CDR3 bases are TGCGCCAGCAGCCAGCTTACCGGGACTAGCGATCCTAGCACAGATACGCAGTATTTT. Its protein is CASSQLTGTSDPSTDTQYF.

This clone came up a few times. The gene calls are TRBV28 and TRBJ2-7; a possible D gene is TRBD1 (6 bases). The CDR3 totals 15 residues. V gave up 8 bases and J gave up 0 bases, with 17 bases separating them. From germline, CDR1 is MDHEN and CDR2 SYDVKM. CDR3: CASFTGPATSYEQYF. The CDR3, as DNA: TGTGCCAGCTTTACAGGGCCTGCTACCTCCTACGAGCAGTACTTC.

The genes are TRBV4-3 and TRBJ2-4; 8 bases line up with TRBD2. The germline gives CDR1 LGHNA, CDR2 YSLEER. CDR3 size: 20 residues. V lost 0 bases and J lost 0; bases outside the gene matches: 13. CDR3 bases: TGCGCCAGCAGCCAAGAATTACGAGCGGGAGAGCCTCTAGCCAAAAACATTCAGTACTTC. Translation: CASSQELRAGEPLAKNIQYF.

The chain recombines TRBV6-5 with TRBJ2-2; D is possibly TRBD1 (6 bases). There are 14 residues in the CDR3. Germline CDR1 and CDR2: MNHEY and SVGAGI. Trimming stripped 6 bases from V and 4 bases from J, with 12 bases between. CDR3 region: CASRPGTPTGELFF. The DNA of the CDR3 is TGTGCCAGCAGGCCCGGGACACCCACCGGGGAGCTGTTTTTT.

This clone has more than one count but fewer than ten. This chain connects TRBV6-6 to TRBJ2-3, with 9 bases aligning to TRBD1. The germline CDR1 and CDR2 sequences are MNHNY and SVGAGI (reference sequence). The CDR3 is made up of 15 amino acids. J gave up 2 bases and V 5 bases, and 5 bases lay outside the gene matches. CDR3: CASSPRDRVTDTQYF. CDR3 nucleotides: TGTGCCAGCAGTCCCCGGGACAGGGTCACAGATACGCAGTATTTT.

This rearrangement joins TRBV7-3 to TRBJ1-2; no firm D call. Trimming took 4 bases from V and 2 from J, leaving 11 bases between them. This CDR3 comprises 14 residues. Germline values: CDR1 SGHTA, CDR2 FQGTGA. The CDR3 region is CASSSGRGNYGYTF. The CDR3 nucleotides read TGTGCCAGCAGCTCCGGGCGGGGAAACTATGGCTACACCTTC.

V usage is TRBV29-1 and J usage is TRBJ2-6; the D gene is possibly TRBD2 (5 bases). CDR1 and CDR2 from the germline V gene are SQVTM and ANQGSEA. Trimming shortened V by 7 bases and J by 4 bases, and 11 bases separated the two germline ends. This CDR3 is built from 13 residues. DNA of the CDR3: TGCAGCGCGACTATAGTGGGGGCCAACGTCCTGACTTTC. Its protein product is CSATIVGANVLTF.

The gene calls are TRBV7-9 and TRBJ2-5; TRBD2 aligns across 9 bases. This CDR3 contains 16 residues. J lost 0 bases, V lost 1 base, and 3 bases had no gene match. CDR1 is SEHNR, CDR2 FQNEAQ, per germline (reference sequence). The CDR3 region has the DNA TGTGCCAGCAGCTTAGGGCTAGCGGGGTACCAAGAGACCCAGTACTTC. It translates to CASSLGLAGYQETQYF.

CDR3 sequence reads: CASSFWAATSSGNTIYF. The CDR3 nucleotides read TGCGCCAGCAGCTTCTGGGCTGCCACGAGCTCTGGAAACACCATATATTTT. This chain connects TRBV4-1 to TRBJ1-3; D not certain. The germline V gene encodes CDR1 MGHRA and CDR2 YSYEKL. The germline V and J ends were trimmed by 5 bases and 0 bases, with 17 bases remaining between them. The CDR3 covers 17 residues.

The chain combines TRBV7-9 with TRBJ2-7, with 8 bases matching TRBD2. With V trimmed by 2 bases and J by 4 bases, 7 bases remained unmatched. CDR1 is SEHNR, CDR2 FQNEAQ, per germline (reference sequence). CDR3 size: 15 residues. For the CDR3, the DNA is TGTGCCAGCAGCTTAAGTACGGGAGGGTGGTACGAGCAGTACTTC. Translation: CASSLSTGGWYEQYF.

The chain uses TRBV9 and TRBJ1-5; no firm D call. The germline gives CDR1 SGDLS, CDR2 YYNGEE. This CDR3 is 15 amino acids long. Trimming removed 1 base from V and 2 bases from J, with 10 bases in between. The CDR3 DNA follows: TGTGCCAGCAGCGTATCCGGCGAGGGCAATCAGCCCCAGCATTTT. This encodes CASSVSGEGNQPQHF.

The rearrangement links TRBV4-1 to TRBJ2-2, with D unresolved. Trimming pared 0 bases from V and 2 bases from J, leaving 13 bases between. CDR1 is MGHRA, CDR2 YSYEKL, per germline. The CDR3 contains 17 residues. CDR3 sequence (DNA): TGCGCCAGCAGCCAAGAAGGCGCAGCGCGAAACACCGGGGAGCTGTTTTTT. This translates into CASSQEGAARNTGELFF.

This chain connects TRBV15 to TRBJ1-4, with 10 bases that match TRBD1. The ends lost 3 bases at V and 5 bases at J; junction bases unmatched: 0. Germline CDR1 is LNHNV and CDR2 is YYDKDF (reference sequence). The CDR3 runs to 14 residues. Here the CDR3 DNA reads TGTGCCACCAGCAGGGGACAGGGGAATGAAAAACTGTTTTTT. Its translation: CATSRGQGNEKLFF.

The CDR3 DNA follows: TGTGCCAGCAGCTTAGTCGGGACAGGGGGCGCGGGCACTGAAGCTTTCTTT. It codes for CASSLVGTGGAGTEAFF. This chain joins TRBV7-2 and TRBJ1-1, with 12 bases lining up with TRBD1. Germline V gene lookup returns CDR1 SGHTA and CDR2 FQGNSA. The length of the CDR3 is 17 residues. Trimming took 1 base from V and 4 from J; bases not matched to a gene: 7.

This clone was seen a handful of times. The chain employs TRBV2 and TRBJ1-5; 8 bases line up with TRBD1. This CDR3 region has 15 residues. In germline, CDR1 is SNHLY, CDR2 FYNNEI. V gave up 8 bases and J gave up 6 bases; unmatched junction bases: 12. The CDR3 nucleotides read TGTGCCAGCCATAGGGACAGGTCTATCGGTCAGCCCCAGCATTTT. Protein: CASHRDRSIGQPQHF.

The CDR3 here is CASSRTDRGLIQPQHF. CDR3 DNA sequence: TGTGCCAGTAGCCGCACCGACAGGGGATTAATCCAGCCCCAGCATTTT. The genes are TRBV19 and TRBJ1-5, with TRBD1 matching 8 bases. CDR1 and CDR2 from the germline V gene are LNHDA and SQIVND (reference sequence). This CDR3 spans 16 amino acids. J was trimmed by 7 bases and V by 6 bases; bases with no gene match: 14.

The chain couples TRBV5-1 to TRBJ2-1, with D tentatively TRBD2 (6 bases). The germline gives CDR1 SGHRS, CDR2 YFSETQ. Trimming shortened V by 4 bases and J by 4 bases, and 15 bases separated the two germline ends. This CDR3 has 15 amino acids. The CDR3 DNA follows: TGCGCCAGCAGCGTCGAGGGAGGTCAGTACAATGAGCAGTTCTTC. Translation: CASSVEGGQYNEQFF.

The rearrangement joins TRBV11-3 to TRBJ2-5; D may be TRBD1 (5 bases). CDR1 and CDR2 from the germline V gene are SGHNT and YENEEA. V was trimmed by 5 bases and J by 3 bases, leaving 10 bases between them. The CDR3 has 13 residues. CDR3 DNA: TGTGCCAGCAGCAGGACCAGGGAAGAGACCCAGTACTTC. Protein sequence: CASSRTREETQYF.

V usage is TRBV13 and J usage is TRBJ1-2; D may be TRBD1 (5 bases). The CDR3 spans 12 residues. Trimming removed 5 bases at V and 8 bases at J, with 12 bases between. Germline V gene data show CDR1 as PRHDT and CDR2 as FYEKMQ (reference sequence). CDR3 residues: CASSLAGGGYTF. In DNA, the CDR3 is TGTGCCAGCAGCCTCGCCGGGGGGGGCTACACCTTC.

V is TRBV11-2 and J is TRBJ2-5; D remains ambiguous. Between the trimmed V and J ends, which lost 8 bases and 2 bases, there was a span of 9 bases. Germline V lookup: CDR1 SGHAT, CDR2 FQNNGV. The CDR3 spans 12 residues. The CDR3 region has the DNA TGTGCCAGCTCCCCAGTTCAAGAGACCCAGTACTTC. Protein sequence: CASSPVQETQYF. The full variable domain, completed using reference TRBV11-2 and TRBJ2-5, is EAGVAQSPRYKIIEKRQSVAFWCNPISGHATLYWYQQILGQGPKLLIQFQNNGVVDDSQLPKDRFSAERLKGVDSTLKIQPAKLEDSAVYLCASSPVQETQYFGPGTRLLVL.